Presented here are 5 T cell receptor beta chains from one specimen sequenced in a study of CD8 T cells in ankylosing spondylitis. Overall study findings and caveats: Characteristic, it appeared, of ankylosing spondylitis blood was a TCR beta motif of about eight highly homologous variants.

Their recognized antigens are unknown. TCRdb independently ran MiXCR on the 5' RACE reads; one entry per CDR3 protein. The sample lists 750,000 to 850,000 distinct CDR3 sequences, about 10% seen once, with 0.51% in the top ten. Sequencing was carried out using blood, either unsorted or a sorted T cell fraction (not recorded which). These receptors came from a male donor with ankylosing spondylitis.

This clonotype was seen more than once but under ten times. The chain uses TRBV12-3 or TRBV12-4 and TRBJ2-6; tentatively, D is TRBD1 (6 bases). The CDR3 loop spans 16 amino acids. Trimming removed 6 bases from V and 0 bases from J, with 12 bases in between. The CDR3: CASRPGHRSGANVLTF. The CDR3 region has the DNA TGTGCCAGCAGACCGGGACATCGCTCTGGGGCCAACGTCCTGACTTTC.

This clonotype was picked up a small number of times. The chain uses TRBV7-2 and TRBJ2-7; the match to TRBD1 covers 7 bases. Germline V gives CDR1 SGHTA, CDR2 FQGNSA. Trimming took 1 base from V and 6 from J; bases not matched to a gene: 6. The CDR3 totals 14 residues. Here the CDR3 reads CASSLGSGGSEQYF. The CDR3 bases are TGTGCCAGCAGCTTAGGATCAGGGGGTAGCGAGCAGTACTTC.

The chain joins TRBV20-1 to TRBJ2-7, with D maybe TRBD1 (5 bases). Germline V gives CDR1 DFQATT, CDR2 SNEGSKA (reference sequence). The CDR3 has 13 amino acids. V lost 4 bases, J lost 3 bases, and 13 bases lay in between. CDR3 bases: TGCAGTGCTAAAAACCCCAGGGACTACGAGCAGTACTTC. This encodes CSAKNPRDYEQYF.

The chain is built from TRBV30 and TRBJ1-4; D call uncertain. CDR3 size: 13 residues. From germline, CDR1 is GTSNPN and CDR2 SVGIG (reference sequence). Trimming cost V 5 bases and J 0 bases, with 7 bases left between them. Written as DNA, the CDR3 is TGTGCCTGGGCATTTGCAACTAATGAAAAACTGTTTTTT. Translating gives CAWAFATNEKLFF.

This clonotype has ten or more counts. The J gene is TRBJ2-3, the V gene TRBV7-2; D assignment may be TRBD1 or TRBD2 (6 bases each). Germline V gives CDR1 SGHTA, CDR2 FQGNSA. The CDR3 is made up of 15 amino acids. Trimming pared 5 bases from V and 6 bases from J, leaving 18 bases between. For the CDR3, the DNA is TGTGCCAGCAGCCCCTCCTGGGGGGCGATGGATACGCAGTATTTT. Translated: CASSPSWGAMDTQYF.